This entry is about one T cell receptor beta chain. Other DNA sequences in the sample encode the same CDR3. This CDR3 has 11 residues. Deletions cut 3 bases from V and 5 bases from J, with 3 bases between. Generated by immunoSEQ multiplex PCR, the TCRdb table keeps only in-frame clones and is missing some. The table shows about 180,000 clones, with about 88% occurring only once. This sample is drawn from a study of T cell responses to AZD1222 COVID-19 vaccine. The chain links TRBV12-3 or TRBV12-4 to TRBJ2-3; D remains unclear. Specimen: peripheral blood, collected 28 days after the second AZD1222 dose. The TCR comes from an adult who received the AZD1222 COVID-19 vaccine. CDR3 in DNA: TGTGCCAGCAGTTTGGGAGATACGCAGTATTTT. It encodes CASSLGDTQYF.